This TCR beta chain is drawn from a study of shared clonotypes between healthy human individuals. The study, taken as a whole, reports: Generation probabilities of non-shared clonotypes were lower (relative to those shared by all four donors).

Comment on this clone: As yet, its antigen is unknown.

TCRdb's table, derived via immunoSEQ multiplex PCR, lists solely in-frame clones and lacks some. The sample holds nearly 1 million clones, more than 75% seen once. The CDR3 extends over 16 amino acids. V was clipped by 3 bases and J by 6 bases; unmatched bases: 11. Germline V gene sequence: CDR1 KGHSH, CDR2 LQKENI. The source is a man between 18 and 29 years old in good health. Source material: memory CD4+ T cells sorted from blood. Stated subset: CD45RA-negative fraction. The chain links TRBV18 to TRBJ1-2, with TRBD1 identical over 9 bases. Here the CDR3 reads CASSPTPQGAIDGYTF. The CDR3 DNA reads TGTGCCAGCTCACCGACTCCACAGGGGGCCATAGATGGCTACACCTTC.